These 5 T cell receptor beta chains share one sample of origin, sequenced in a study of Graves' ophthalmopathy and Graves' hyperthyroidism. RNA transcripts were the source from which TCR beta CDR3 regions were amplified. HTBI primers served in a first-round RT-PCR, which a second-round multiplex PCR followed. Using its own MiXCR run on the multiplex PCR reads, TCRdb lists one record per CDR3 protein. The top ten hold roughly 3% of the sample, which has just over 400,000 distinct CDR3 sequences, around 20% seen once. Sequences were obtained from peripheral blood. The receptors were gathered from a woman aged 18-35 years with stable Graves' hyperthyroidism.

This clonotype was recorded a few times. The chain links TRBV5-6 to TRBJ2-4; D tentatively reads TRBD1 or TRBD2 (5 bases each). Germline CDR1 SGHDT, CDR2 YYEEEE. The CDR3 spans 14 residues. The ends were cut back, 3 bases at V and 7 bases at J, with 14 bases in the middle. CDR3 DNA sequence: TGTGCCAGCAGCTCTCGGGGCTATATTAACATTCAGTACTTC. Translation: CASSSRGYINIQYF.

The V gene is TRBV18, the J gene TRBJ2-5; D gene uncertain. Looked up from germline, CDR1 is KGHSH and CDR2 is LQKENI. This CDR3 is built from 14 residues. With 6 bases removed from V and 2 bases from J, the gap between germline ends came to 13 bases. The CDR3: CASSHLSDQETQYF. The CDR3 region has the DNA TGTGCCAGCTCCCACCTCAGTGATCAAGAGACCCAGTACTTC.

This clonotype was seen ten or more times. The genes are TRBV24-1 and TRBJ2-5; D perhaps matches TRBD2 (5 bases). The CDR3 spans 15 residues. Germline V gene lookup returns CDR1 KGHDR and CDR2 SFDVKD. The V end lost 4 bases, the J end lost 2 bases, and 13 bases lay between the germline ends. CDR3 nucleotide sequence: TGTGCCACCAGTGACCCCCCCCCGGGACAAGAGACCCAGTACTTC. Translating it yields CATSDPPPGQETQYF.

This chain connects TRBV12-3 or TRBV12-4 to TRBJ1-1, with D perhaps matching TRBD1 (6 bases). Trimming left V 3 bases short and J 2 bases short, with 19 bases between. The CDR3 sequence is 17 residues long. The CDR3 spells CASSFRGSSSSNTEAFF. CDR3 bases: TGTGCCAGCAGTTTTAGGGGGTCCTCTAGTTCTAACACTGAAGCTTTCTTT.

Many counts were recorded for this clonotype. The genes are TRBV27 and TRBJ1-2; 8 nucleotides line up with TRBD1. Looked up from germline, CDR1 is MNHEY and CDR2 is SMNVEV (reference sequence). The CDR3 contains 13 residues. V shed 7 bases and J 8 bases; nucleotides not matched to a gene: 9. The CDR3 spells CASKRQGARGYTF. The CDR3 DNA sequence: TGTGCCAGCAAGCGGCAGGGGGCGCGGGGCTACACCTTC.